What follows describes a single T cell receptor (beta chain). This specimen comes from a study of blood T cell repertoires in COVID-19. The germline gives CDR1 SGHRS, CDR2 YFSETQ. Between the trimmed V and J ends, which lost 7 bases and 0 bases, there was a span of 7 bases. The CDR3 runs 12 residues. Clones were read by immunoSEQ multiplex PCR, and TCRdb kept only the in-frame ones, dropping some. The table shows about 220,000 clones, with approximately 85% occurring only once. This TCR derives from a woman in her 70s with COVID-19, enrolled during active disease. The chain uses TRBV5-1 and TRBJ1-2, with D perhaps matching TRBD1 (6 bases). The specimen was peripheral blood. For the CDR3, the DNA is TGCGCCAGCGGACAGTCTAACTATGGCTACACCTTC. It translates to CASGQSNYGYTF.